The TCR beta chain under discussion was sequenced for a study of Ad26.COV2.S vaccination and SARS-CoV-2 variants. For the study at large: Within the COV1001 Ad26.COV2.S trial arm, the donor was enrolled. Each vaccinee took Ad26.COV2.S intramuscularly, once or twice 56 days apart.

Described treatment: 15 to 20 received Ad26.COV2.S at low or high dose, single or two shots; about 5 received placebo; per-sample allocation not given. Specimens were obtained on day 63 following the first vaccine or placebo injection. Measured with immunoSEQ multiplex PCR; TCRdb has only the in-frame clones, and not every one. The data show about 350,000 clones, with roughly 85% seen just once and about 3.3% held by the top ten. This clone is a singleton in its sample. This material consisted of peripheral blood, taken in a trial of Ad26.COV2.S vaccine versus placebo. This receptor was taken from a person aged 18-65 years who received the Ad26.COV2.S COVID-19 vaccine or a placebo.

The CDR3 nucleotides are TGTGCCAGCAGTCAACTCATTACCCATCAGCCCCAGCATTTT. Translated: CASSQLITHQPQHF. V and J are TRBV2 and TRBJ1-5; D gene uncertain. Germline CDR1 is SNHLY and CDR2 is FYNNEI. CDR3 length equals 14 residues. V lost 5 bases to trimming and J lost 5 bases, with 13 bases between them.